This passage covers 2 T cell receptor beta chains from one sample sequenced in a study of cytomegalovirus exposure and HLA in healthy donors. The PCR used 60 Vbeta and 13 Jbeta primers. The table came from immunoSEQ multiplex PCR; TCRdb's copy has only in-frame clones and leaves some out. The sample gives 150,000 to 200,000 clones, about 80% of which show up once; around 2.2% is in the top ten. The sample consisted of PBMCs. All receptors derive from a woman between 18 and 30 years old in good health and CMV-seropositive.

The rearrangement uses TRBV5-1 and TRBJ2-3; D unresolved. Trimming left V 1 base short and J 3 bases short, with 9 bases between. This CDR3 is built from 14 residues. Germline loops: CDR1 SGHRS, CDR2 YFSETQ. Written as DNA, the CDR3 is TGCGCCAGCAGCTTGTTCGGTCGGACAGATACGCAGTATTTT. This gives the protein CASSLFGRTDTQYF.

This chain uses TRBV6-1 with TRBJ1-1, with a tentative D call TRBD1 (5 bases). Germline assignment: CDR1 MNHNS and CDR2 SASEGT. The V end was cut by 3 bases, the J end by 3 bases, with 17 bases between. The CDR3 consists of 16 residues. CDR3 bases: TGTGCCAGCAGTGAGGTAGACCGGGACTTACACACTGAAGCTTTCTTT. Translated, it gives CASSEVDRDLHTEAFF.